This record covers a single TCR beta chain. The antigen is undetermined. Only in-frame clones appear in the TCRdb table, and some are missing; sequencing was by immunoSEQ multiplex PCR. Of around 1.9 million clones detected, under 95% appear once; the ten largest clones hold approximately 1.7%. Selected positively for CCR7 and CD45RO-negative, naive CD8 cells excluded terminally differentiated effector memory CD45RA+ cells. Caucasian adults living in Nashville, Tennessee, provided all samples. The data stem from a study of shared clonotypes between healthy human individuals. CDR1 is SGDLS and CDR2 is YYNGEE in the germline V gene. The CDR3 contains 14 residues. The ends were cut back, 0 bases at V and 6 bases at J, with 13 bases in the middle. Findings of the study overall: Memory subsets generally showed smaller estimated richness than naive subsets did.

This chain connects TRBV9 to TRBJ2-7; D is ambiguous. The clonotype comes from a young man in good health. Some clones in this sample may be carry-over from other donors' samples. The sequencing sample was made of naive CD8+ T cells from PBMCs. The chain's CDR3 is CASSVGLISGEQYF. Here the CDR3 DNA reads TGTGCCAGCAGCGTAGGTCTAATATCAGGCGAGCAGTACTTC.